A selection of T cell receptor beta chains follows, all from one sample in a study of T cells after yellow fever vaccination. TCRdb redid the calling of the 5' RACE reads with MiXCR, one entry per CDR3 protein. The table includes roughly 85,000 distinct CDR3 sequences, roughly 13% detected once. Source: CD8+ T cells not binding an NS4B(214-222) dextramer, sorted from PBMCs, taken more than 20 days after the first yellow fever vaccination. The receptors were sampled from a man younger than 35 who received the YFV17D yellow fever vaccine. Both conserved end residues are part of each CDR3. A D gene is named only where the DNA matches it firmly. Part of the rows lack a size; the others show once, few, many or a class for expanded clones.

clone size	J gene	D gene	V gene	CDR3 protein	CDR3 DNA
few	TRBJ2-1	TRBD2	TRBV7-3	CASSTSGGDYNEQFF	TGTGCCAGCAGCACTAGCGGGGGGGACTACAATGAGCAGTTCTTC
few	TRBJ2-3	.	TRBV6-2/TRBV6-3	CASSYSYRPTDTQYF	TGTGCCAGCAGTTACTCGTACAGACCCACAGATACGCAGTATTTT
.	TRBJ2-5	.	TRBV6-2/TRBV6-3	CASSYGTLGGRETQYF	TGTGCCAGCAGTTACGGGACTCTGGGGGGCCGGGAGACCCAGTACTTC
few	TRBJ1-1	TRBD1	TRBV5-1	CASSGTGTEAFF	TGCGCCAGCAGCGGGACAGGTACTGAAGCTTTCTTT
.	TRBJ2-3	.	TRBV18	CASSPGGRISTDTQYF	TGTGCCAGCTCACCCGGGGGGCGCATAAGCACAGATACGCAGTATTTT
.	TRBJ1-5	.	TRBV5-5	CASSGGTPRGNQPQHF	TGTGCCAGCAGCGGAGGGACGCCCCGGGGCAATCAGCCCCAGCATTTT
few	TRBJ1-4	TRBD1	TRBV7-9	CASSFTGGLNEKLFF	TGTGCCAGCAGCTTCACAGGGGGACTCAATGAAAAACTGTTTTTT
.	TRBJ1-5	.	TRBV4-1	CASSQDPGVYSNQPQHF	TGCGCCAGCAGCCAAGATCCTGGGGTTTATAGCAATCAGCCCCAGCATTTT
.	TRBJ2-3	.	TRBV2	CASSEPHGAGLTDTQYF	TGTGCCAGCAGTGAACCGCACGGCGCGGGGCTCACAGATACGCAGTATTTT
.	TRBJ2-7	.	TRBV7-2	CASSLLGAGEQYF	TGTGCCAGCAGCTTATTAGGGGCAGGCGAGCAGTACTTC
few	TRBJ1-3	.	TRBV4-3	CASSLGRASGNTIYF	TGCGCCAGCAGCTTAGGCCGGGCTAGCGGAAACACCATATATTTT
.	TRBJ2-1	TRBD1	TRBV6-2/TRBV6-3	CASSYETGGNEQFF	TGTGCCAGCAGTTACGAGACAGGGGGCAATGAGCAGTTCTTC
few	TRBJ2-2	.	TRBV12-3/TRBV12-4	CASSFMGISGELFF	TGTGCCAGCAGTTTTATGGGGATTAGCGGGGAGCTGTTTTTT
.	TRBJ1-5	.	TRBV4-3	CASSQDGAQPQHF	TGCGCCAGCAGCCAAGACGGGGCTCAGCCCCAGCATTTT
few	TRBJ2-6	.	TRBV9	CASGDSGANVLTF	TGTGCCAGCGGGGACTCTGGGGCCAACGTCCTGACTTTC
many	TRBJ2-5	.	TRBV29-1	CSPGEGESGTQYF	TGCAGCCCCGGGGAGGGGGAGAGTGGGACCCAGTACTTC
.	TRBJ2-1	.	TRBV12-3/TRBV12-4	CASTDPRSYNEQFF	TGTGCCAGCACCGACCCACGGTCCTACAATGAGCAGTTCTTC
few	TRBJ1-4	TRBD1	TRBV12-3/TRBV12-4	CASSLGQGVFEKLFF	TGTGCCAGCAGTCTCGGACAGGGGGTCTTCGAAAAACTGTTTTTT
few	TRBJ1-5	.	TRBV27	CASSLFGGNQPQHF	TGTGCCAGCAGTTTATTTGGTGGCAATCAGCCCCAGCATTTT
.	TRBJ2-4	.	TRBV2	CASSEARPYGAKNIQYF	TGTGCCAGCAGTGAAGCGCGACCATACGGCGCCAAAAACATTCAGTACTTC
.	TRBJ2-5	TRBD2	TRBV5-1	CASSPTQAGGLTETQYF	TGCGCCAGCAGCCCAACCCAAGCGGGGGGGTTGACAGAGACCCAGTACTTC
.	TRBJ1-4	.	TRBV27	CAGGRLQGVEKLFF	TGTGCCGGGGGCAGGTTGCAAGGGGTTGAAAAACTGTTTTTT
many	TRBJ2-2	.	TRBV29-1	CSVLSETGELFF	TGCAGCGTTCTCAGCGAGACCGGGGAGCTGTTTTTT
few	TRBJ1-2	TRBD1	TRBV20-1	CSAREAGQGGYGYTF	TGCAGTGCTAGAGAAGCGGGACAGGGGGGCTATGGCTACACCTTC
few	TRBJ2-1	.	TRBV28	CASRISGLSSYNEQFF	TGTGCCAGCAGAATATCAGGGTTATCTTCGTACAATGAGCAGTTCTTC
many	TRBJ2-3	.	TRBV7-9	CASSLVPGTDTQYF	TGTGCCAGCAGCTTAGTTCCCGGGACAGATACGCAGTATTTT
few	TRBJ2-7	.	TRBV29-1	CSVEGTRGYEQYF	TGCAGCGTTGAGGGGACACGGGGCTACGAGCAGTACTTC
few	TRBJ2-7	TRBD1	TRBV4-3	CASSPTGDRTYEQYF	TGCGCCAGCAGCCCGACAGGGGATAGAACCTACGAGCAGTACTTC
.	TRBJ2-1	TRBD1	TRBV7-6	CASSRRTGVNEQFF	TGTGCCAGCAGCCGTCGGACAGGGGTAAATGAGCAGTTCTTC
.	TRBJ2-5	TRBD2	TRBV5-4	CASSLAGLGDETQYF	TGTGCCAGCAGCTTGGCGGGACTAGGGGATGAGACCCAGTACTTC
few	TRBJ2-3	TRBD2	TRBV9	CASSSPGWTSGGERDTQYF	TGTGCCAGCAGCTCCCCCGGGTGGACTAGCGGGGGGGAGCGAGATACGCAGTATTTT
.	TRBJ2-1	TRBD2	TRBV4-2	CASSQDGRVLGFF	TGTGCCAGCAGCCAAGATGGGAGGGTTCTGGGGTTCTTC
few	TRBJ2-6	.	TRBV4-3	CASSQEVWGARGANVLTF	TGCGCCAGCAGCCAAGAAGTTTGGGGGGCGAGGGGGGCCAACGTCCTGACTTTC
many	TRBJ1-1	.	TRBV4-1	CASSQEAPGGRNTEAFF	TGCGCCAGCAGCCAAGAGGCGCCCGGGGGGCGGAACACTGAAGCTTTCTTT
.	TRBJ2-3	.	TRBV20-1	CSARPVERSGTDTQYF	TGCAGTGCTAGACCCGTTGAAAGGTCGGGCACAGATACGCAGTATTTT
.	TRBJ1-1	.	TRBV7-9	CASSPGRPNTEAFF	TGTGCCAGCAGCCCAGGACGTCCGAACACTGAAGCTTTCTTT
medium-sized	TRBJ2-2	TRBD2	TRBV20-1	CSAKRGDPGELFF	TGCAGTGCTAAGCGGGGGGACCCCGGGGAGCTGTTTTTT
many	TRBJ1-1	TRBD1	TRBV12-3/TRBV12-4	CASNSGTGRGNF	TGTGCCAGCAACTCCGGGACAGGAAGAGGGAACTTT
.	TRBJ2-7	.	TRBV29-1	CSVGGKNYEQYF	TGCAGCGTTGGTGGCAAAAACTACGAGCAGTACTTC
few	TRBJ2-1	TRBD1	TRBV24-1	CATSRDRSNEQFF	TGTGCCACCAGCAGGGACAGAAGCAATGAGCAGTTCTTC
.	TRBJ2-3	TRBD2	TRBV5-6	CASSPGGAGADTQYF	TGTGCCAGCAGCCCCGGGGGGGCAGGGGCAGATACGCAGTATTTT
few	TRBJ2-7	TRBD1	TRBV11-2	CASSLLAGQGVYEQYF	TGTGCCAGCAGCTTACTGGCGGGACAGGGTGTCTACGAGCAGTACTTC
few	TRBJ2-1	TRBD2	TRBV7-6	CASSLSGGYNEQFF	TGTGCCAGCAGCTTGAGCGGGGGGTACAATGAGCAGTTCTTC
few	TRBJ2-3	.	TRBV4-1	CASSQGLFAPDTQYF	TGCGCCAGCAGCCAAGGTCTGTTTGCGCCAGATACGCAGTATTTT
few	TRBJ2-7	TRBD2	TRBV4-3	CASSQASRRGVVPYEQYF	TGCGCCAGCAGCCAAGCCTCAAGGCGGGGGGTAGTCCCCTACGAGCAGTACTTC
many	TRBJ1-2	.	TRBV12-3/TRBV12-4	CASTLGEAQGYGYTF	TGTGCCAGCACCCTCGGGGAGGCCCAGGGCTATGGCTACACCTTC
.	TRBJ2-1	.	TRBV10-3	CAISETRGSYNEQFF	TGTGCCATCAGTGAGACGCGGGGCTCCTACAATGAGCAGTTCTTC
.	TRBJ1-2	.	TRBV29-1	CSVIDGAGYYGYTF	TGCAGCGTTATAGACGGCGCGGGGTACTATGGCTACACCTTC
many	TRBJ1-5	.	TRBV9	CASSESDPGPDQPQHF	TGTGCCAGCAGCGAGAGTGACCCGGGCCCAGATCAGCCCCAGCATTTT
.	TRBJ2-2	.	TRBV7-7	CASSLAPGGQSTGELFF	TGTGCCAGCAGCTTAGCCCCCGGGGGGCAGAGCACCGGGGAGCTGTTTTTT
few	TRBJ2-5	TRBD1	TRBV7-7	CASSSSRTGEETQYF	TGTGCTAGCAGCTCCTCTAGGACAGGGGAAGAGACCCAGTACTTC
.	TRBJ2-3	.	TRBV13	CASSRGWIDTQYF	TGTGCCAGCAGCCGCGGATGGATAGATACGCAGTATTTT
.	TRBJ2-3	.	TRBV12-3/TRBV12-4	CASSPLAPVTDTQYF	TGTGCCAGCAGTCCCCTGGCGCCCGTCACAGATACGCAGTATTTT
.	TRBJ2-3	.	TRBV7-6	CASSLKLGSDTQYF	TGTGCCAGCAGCCTGAAGTTGGGGTCAGATACGCAGTATTTT
few	TRBJ1-1	.	TRBV7-9	CASSWDPGDTEAFF	TGTGCCAGCAGCTGGGACCCCGGTGATACTGAAGCTTTCTTT
.	TRBJ2-3	.	TRBV6-5	CASSWNSRTDTQYF	TGTGCCAGCAGTTGGAACAGTCGCACAGATACGCAGTATTTT
.	TRBJ2-2	.	TRBV18	CASSPTDRDWHTGELFF	TGTGCCAGCTCACCAACGGATCGGGATTGGCACACCGGGGAGCTGTTTTTT
.	TRBJ2-1	.	TRBV12-3/TRBV12-4	CASSPRVGTDNEQFF	TGTGCCAGCAGCCCAAGAGTGGGGACGGACAATGAGCAGTTCTTC
few	TRBJ1-1	.	TRBV11-2	CASSGNSQSQRNTEAFF	TGTGCCAGCAGTGGGAACAGCCAAAGCCAGAGGAACACTGAAGCTTTCTTT